The 29 T cell receptor beta chains listed next were all sequenced from one sample in a study of blood T cell repertoires in COVID-19. Using immunoSEQ multiplex PCR, the repertoire was profiled, and TCRdb retains in-frame clones only, with some absent. The table lists 40,000 or so clones, roughly 88% of them singletons. Sequences were obtained from peripheral blood. Source of these receptors: a man between 60 and 75 years old with active COVID-19.

This CDR3 is CASSLAGSSYNEQFF. In DNA form, the CDR3 reads TGTGCCAGCAGCTTAGCAGGGAGCTCCTACAATGAGCAGTTCTTC. The chain has TRBV7-6 and TRBJ2-1, with a possible D match to TRBD2 (5 bases). The CDR3 is 15 amino acids. Germline assignment: CDR1 SGHVS and CDR2 FNYEAQ. Trimming removed 0 bases at V and 0 bases at J, with 6 bases between.

The CDR3 region is CASSARGGPGEKLFF. CDR3 in DNA: TGTGCCAGCAGCGCTCGCGGGGGGCCGGGGGAAAAACTGTTTTTT. The rearrangement links TRBV9 to TRBJ1-4, with D possibly being TRBD1 (6 bases). In germline, CDR1 is SGDLS, CDR2 YYNGEE. Trimming took off 3 bases at V and 8 bases at J, with 17 bases between the two ends. This CDR3 is 15 amino acids long.

The chain couples TRBV5-6 to TRBJ1-1; possible D gene TRBD1, 6 bases. This CDR3 has 16 amino acids. V was clipped by 1 base and J by 0 bases, with 13 bases between them. Germline V lookup: CDR1 SGHDT, CDR2 YYEEEE. In DNA form, the CDR3 reads TGTGCCAGCAGCTTGTATATTCAGGGGATGAACACTGAAGCTTTCTTT. It specifies CASSLYIQGMNTEAFF.

With respect to this clone: The sample carries other DNA sequences with the same CDR3. The rearrangement joins TRBV5-4 to TRBJ2-5; a weak D match, TRBD2 (5 bases). Trimming shortened V by 2 bases and J by 3 bases, and 8 bases separated the two germline ends. Germline CDR1 SGHNT, CDR2 YYREEE (reference sequence). The CDR3 length is 13 residues. CDR3 sequence reads: CASSFRGEETQYF. The DNA of the CDR3 is TGTGCCAGCAGCTTTCGGGGAGAAGAGACCCAGTACTTC.

This chain connects TRBV5-6 to TRBJ2-1; TRBD2 is a possible D gene (5 bases). Germline values: CDR1 SGHDT, CDR2 YYEEEE. This CDR3 spans 14 amino acids. The V end lost 3 bases, the J end lost 3 bases, and 10 bases lay between the germline ends. CDR3 in DNA: TGTGCCAGCAGCTCGACCGCGGGCTACAATGAGCAGTTCTTC. Encoded protein: CASSSTAGYNEQFF.

The chain combines TRBV11-2 with TRBJ1-1; the D gene is possibly TRBD1 (5 bases). Germline values: CDR1 SGHAT, CDR2 FQNNGV. Trimming cost V 5 bases and J 6 bases, with 22 bases left between them. The CDR3 is 16 residues long. The CDR3 DNA is TGTGCCAGCAGCCCAGGGTCCCCCGGGTTTGGCTCTGAAGCTTTCTTT. Protein: CASSPGSPGFGSEAFF.

The CDR3 region has the DNA TGTGCCAGCAGTTCCGGGACTGGTACCTACGAGCAGTACTTC. Its translation: CASSSGTGTYEQYF. The chain links TRBV2 to TRBJ2-7; D perhaps matches TRBD2 (6 bases). Germline assignment: CDR1 SNHLY and CDR2 FYNNEI. The CDR3 is made up of 14 amino acids. The V and J ends lost 5 bases and 2 bases respectively, with 13 bases between them.

The chain joins TRBV3-1 (or the pseudogene TRBV3-2) to TRBJ2-1; weak D call: TRBD2 (5 bases). CDR3 length: 13 residues. V dropped 1 base and J dropped 8 bases, with 9 bases sitting between them. Germline V lookup: CDR1 LGHDT, CDR2 YNNKEL (reference sequence). CDR3 nucleotides: TGTGCCAGCAGCCAAGTCGAGGGCCATGAGCAGTTCTTC. Translating gives CASSQVEGHEQFF.

The V and J genes are TRBV18 and TRBJ1-4; no firm D call. CDR1 and CDR2 from the germline V gene are KGHSH and LQKENI. V shed 3 bases and J shed 0 bases, with 8 bases lying between them. CDR3 length: 15 residues. CDR3 sequence reads: CASSPALATNEKLFF. CDR3 in DNA: TGTGCCAGCTCACCTGCGCTTGCAACTAATGAAAAACTGTTTTTT.

The chain joins TRBV19 to TRBJ2-2; D unresolved. The germline V and J ends were trimmed by 5 bases and 6 bases, with 4 bases remaining between them. Per germline, CDR1 LNHDA and CDR2 SQIVND (reference sequence). The CDR3 length is 11 residues. The CDR3 loop is CASSSAGELFF. The CDR3 DNA is TGTGCCAGTAGTTCGGCCGGGGAGCTGTTTTTT.

The CDR3 loop reads CASSTAGTSSHEQYF. Here the CDR3 DNA reads TGTGCCAGCAGTACCGCCGGGACTAGTTCTCACGAGCAGTACTTC. The rearrangement joins TRBV6-5 to TRBJ2-7, with 8 bases identical to TRBD2. CDR1 and CDR2 (germline): MNHEY, SVGAGI. With V trimmed by 5 bases and J by 5 bases, 11 bases remained unmatched. This CDR3 spans 15 amino acids.

The rearrangement links TRBV28 to TRBJ2-6; 7 nucleotides match TRBD1. V gave up 4 bases and J gave up 0 bases; unmatched junction bases: 15. The V gene's germline CDR1 is MDHEN and CDR2 SYDVKM. This CDR3 is built from 20 residues. The CDR3 loop reads CASSSARDRRPSSGANVLTF. For the CDR3, the DNA is TGTGCCAGCAGTTCCGCCCGGGACAGAAGGCCTAGCTCTGGGGCCAACGTCCTGACTTTC.

V usage is TRBV19 and J usage is TRBJ2-7, with 9 bases identical to TRBD1. V was clipped by 5 bases and J by 2 bases; unmatched bases: 4. The CDR3 has 14 residues. CDR1 and CDR2 (germline): LNHDA, SQIVND (reference sequence). CDR3 sequence (DNA): TGTGCCAGTAGTCCCGGACAGGGGACCTACGAGCAGTACTTC. Translating gives CASSPGQGTYEQYF.

CDR3 protein: CASSQPGLAATYEQYF. The CDR3 DNA reads TGCGCCAGCAGCCAACCCGGACTAGCCGCCACTTACGAGCAGTACTTC. The chain employs TRBV4-1 and TRBJ2-7; 8 bases are a match to TRBD2. Germline V lookup: CDR1 MGHRA, CDR2 YSYEKL. V dropped 2 bases and J dropped 4; count of bases not matched to a gene: 10. The CDR3 loop spans 16 amino acids.

This chain links TRBV2 with TRBJ2-3; the D gene is possibly TRBD2 (7 bases). The germline gives CDR1 SNHLY, CDR2 FYNNEI. The CDR3 spans 16 residues. Trimming removed 4 bases from V and 2 bases from J, with 16 bases in between. DNA of the CDR3: TGTGCCAGCAGTGGAGGGGGGGGTCCCTACACAGATACGCAGTATTTT. Its protein is CASSGGGGPYTDTQYF.

The chain couples TRBV2 to TRBJ2-1; TRBD2 aligns across 16 bases. V gave up 8 bases and J gave up 8 bases; unmatched junction bases: 9. Germline V CDR1 and CDR2: SNHLY, FYNNEI. This CDR3 region has 16 residues. The CDR3 DNA is TGTGCCAGCGGCCCCGGGACTAGCGGGAGGGCCGATGAGCAGTTCTTC. Amino acids: CASGPGTSGRADEQFF.

A remark on this clone: The sample carries other DNA sequences with the same CDR3. The chain recombines TRBV7-3 with TRBJ2-1; a possible D gene is TRBD1 (6 bases). The CDR3 loop spans 15 amino acids. Germline CDR1 and CDR2: SGHTA and FQGTGA. V dropped 5 bases and J dropped 6 bases, with 17 bases sitting between them. The CDR3 DNA reads as TGTGCCAGCAGCCTGGGGCAGGGGAACGCCAATGAGCAGTTCTTC. This translates into CASSLGQGNANEQFF.

The genes are TRBV19 and TRBJ2-1; 7 bases agree with TRBD1. V trimming: 5 bases; J trimming: 2 bases; junction bases outside the gene matches: 21. From germline, CDR1 is LNHDA and CDR2 SQIVND (reference sequence). There are 20 residues in the CDR3. The DNA of the CDR3 is TGTGCCAGTAGTCTCCCGTCCGGGACAGCCCTACTTGGGGCCTACAATGAGCAGTTCTTC. Residues: CASSLPSGTALLGAYNEQFF.

The chain is built from TRBV28 and TRBJ2-1, with 8 bases identical to TRBD1. The CDR3 sequence is 12 residues long. Germline V gives CDR1 MDHEN, CDR2 SYDVKM. The V segment lost 6 bases and the J segment 12 bases; nucleotides outside the gene matches: 7. CDR3 in amino acids: CASSKTGAVQFF. Here the CDR3 DNA reads TGTGCCAGCAGCAAGACAGGGGCAGTGCAGTTCTTC.

This sequence joins TRBV19 and TRBJ2-7, with 8 bases matching TRBD1. Germline CDR1 and CDR2: LNHDA and SQIVND (reference sequence). Trimming at V came to 3 bases and at J to 5 bases, leaving 6 bases not matched to a gene. The CDR3 totals 14 residues. CDR3 DNA sequence: TGTGCCAGTAGTATCTCAGGGGGCGCCCACGAGCAGTACTTC. Amino acids: CASSISGGAHEQYF.

Only a few counts were recorded for this clone. The rearrangement links TRBV5-1 to TRBJ2-7, with TRBD2 matching over 13 bases. V shed 3 bases, J shed 4 bases, and the junction held 1 base outside the gene matches. Germline loops: CDR1 SGHRS, CDR2 YFSETQ. The CDR3 covers 14 residues. Here the CDR3 DNA reads TGCGCCAGCAGCTGGGGACTAGCGGGGTACGAGCAGTACTTC. Translating gives CASSWGLAGYEQYF.

V gene TRBV19 combines with J gene TRBJ1-6; D is undetermined. Germline V gene lookup returns CDR1 LNHDA and CDR2 SQIVND (reference sequence). Trimming left V 3 bases short and J 8 bases short, with 5 bases between. This CDR3 region has 12 residues. The CDR3, as DNA: TGTGCCAGTAGTATTTCAGATTCACCCCTCCACTTT. This encodes CASSISDSPLHF.

This chain uses TRBV7-2 with TRBJ2-7, with D possibly matching TRBD2 (6 bases). Germline CDR1 and CDR2: SGHTA and FQGNSA. The CDR3 contains 14 residues. V shed 3 bases and J shed 3 bases, with 12 bases lying between them. As DNA, the CDR3 is TGTGCCAGCAGCTTTCCGGGACTCAGCTACGAGCAGTACTTC. This gives the protein CASSFPGLSYEQYF.

This clone was seen just once. The J gene is TRBJ1-1, the V gene TRBV6-2 or TRBV6-3; a possible D gene is TRBD1 (5 bases). This CDR3 has 14 amino acids. V shed 0 bases and J shed 2 bases, with 7 bases lying between them. Germline V gene data show CDR1 as MNHEY and CDR2 as SVGEGT. For the CDR3, the DNA is TGTGCCAGCAGTTACTCCCAGGGAAACACTGAAGCTTTCTTT. Protein sequence: CASSYSQGNTEAFF.

The CDR3 spells CATGEGGVTEAFF. In DNA form, the CDR3 reads TGTGCCACCGGGGAAGGGGGGGTCACTGAAGCTTTCTTT. This rearrangement joins TRBV6-5 to TRBJ1-1; a weak D match, TRBD1 (6 bases). Trimming cost V 10 bases and J 4 bases, with 16 bases left between them. Germline V gives CDR1 MNHEY, CDR2 SVGAGI. This CDR3 has 13 residues.

This chain links TRBV5-1 with TRBJ2-1; 7 nucleotides line up with TRBD1. Germline loops: CDR1 SGHRS, CDR2 YFSETQ. The CDR3 sequence is 17 residues long. With V trimmed by 0 bases and J by 5 bases, 11 bases remained unmatched. The CDR3 coding sequence is TGCGCCAGCAGCTTGGAAGAGTTGTGGGGACAGAACAATGAGCAGTTCTTC. It yields the protein CASSLEELWGQNNEQFF.

The chain uses TRBV2 and TRBJ2-2; the D gene is possibly TRBD2 (6 bases). This CDR3 comprises 17 residues. CDR1 and CDR2 from the germline V gene are SNHLY and FYNNEI. V lost 4 bases, J lost 2 bases, and 17 bases lay in between. This CDR3 is CASSVSRGKTNTGELFF. CDR3 nucleotides: TGTGCCAGCAGTGTATCCCGCGGGAAAACCAACACCGGGGAGCTGTTTTTT.

The chain links TRBV6-5 to TRBJ1-4; maybe TRBD1 (6 bases). Trimming cost V 4 bases and J 7 bases, with 10 bases left between them. Germline CDR1 reads MNHEY; CDR2 reads SVGAGI. This CDR3 is 13 amino acids long. The CDR3 DNA reads TGTGCCAGCAGTTCCCAGGGGCGTGAAAAACTGTTTTTT. Protein: CASSSQGREKLFF.

CDR3 loop: CASSLDFSGNTIYF. CDR3 coding DNA: TGCGCCAGCAGCCTAGACTTCTCTGGAAACACCATATATTTT. J is TRBJ1-3 and V is TRBV5-1, with D hard to call. Trimming removed 4 bases at V and 0 bases at J, with 8 bases between. The germline CDR1 and CDR2 sequences are SGHRS and YFSETQ. The CDR3 spans 14 residues.